The 5 T cell receptor beta chains given below trace back to one sample, sequenced in a study of T cells in Graves' hyperthyroidism and ophthalmopathy. RNA transcripts yielded amplified TCR beta CDR3 regions. A first-round RT-PCR of the TCR CDR3 used the HTBI primer set. TCRdb reprocessed the multiplex PCR reads via MiXCR and lists one record per CDR3 protein. Of around 600,000 distinct CDR3 sequences listed, about a sixth were seen once; the top ten hold roughly 3.4%. The sample was blood. These receptors were collected from a woman aged 40 to 50 with Graves' ophthalmopathy.

This clonotype came up many times. The V gene is TRBV6-1, the J gene TRBJ1-1; D is possibly TRBD1 (6 bases). V dropped 8 bases and J dropped 0 bases, with 13 bases sitting between them. Per the germline V gene, CDR1 is MNHNS and CDR2 is SASEGT. The CDR3 length is 14 residues. This CDR3 reads CASGKQGVNTEAFF. The CDR3 nucleotides read TGTGCCAGCGGCAAACAGGGTGTGAACACTGAAGCTTTCTTT.

This clonotype has a count of ten or more. The V gene is TRBV5-1, the J gene TRBJ2-1, with TRBD1 as a possible D gene (5 bases). Deletions cut 5 bases from V and 4 bases from J, with 19 bases between. Germline V CDR1 and CDR2: SGHRS, YFSETQ. This CDR3 comprises 16 residues. Here the CDR3 DNA reads TGCGCCAGCAGTGAAGAAGGGGTCGGTGGGTACAATGAGCAGTTCTTC. It yields the protein CASSEEGVGGYNEQFF.

The chain links TRBV20-1 to TRBJ2-2; 7 positions match TRBD2. J gave up 4 bases and V 3 bases, and 5 bases lay outside the gene matches. The germline CDR1 and CDR2 sequences are DFQATT and SNEGSKA (reference sequence). This CDR3 is built from 14 residues. CDR3 sequence reads: CSASGWGGTGELFF. CDR3 DNA: TGCAGTGCTAGTGGGTGGGGGGGCACCGGGGAGCTGTTTTTT.

This clonotype has at least ten counts. This chain uses TRBV3-1 with TRBJ2-5; D may match TRBD1 or TRBD2 (5 bases each). The CDR3 loop spans 13 amino acids. Germline loops: CDR1 LGHDT, CDR2 YNNKEL (reference sequence). Trimming pared 1 base from V and 7 bases from J, leaving 10 bases between. The CDR3 coding sequence is TGTGCCAGCAGCCAAGGGGGACGAAGGACCCAGTACTTC. Its translation is CASSQGGRRTQYF.

This clonotype came up a few times. The V and J genes are TRBV5-1 and TRBJ2-5; a possible D gene is TRBD2 (6 bases). This CDR3 is built from 15 residues. Germline CDR1 SGHRS, CDR2 YFSETQ. V lost 4 bases and J 4 bases, leaving 17 bases between the germline ends. The CDR3 nucleotides read TGCGCCAGCAGCCCCTCGGGGGTGGAAGGAGAGACCCAGTACTTC. The encoded protein is CASSPSGVEGETQYF.